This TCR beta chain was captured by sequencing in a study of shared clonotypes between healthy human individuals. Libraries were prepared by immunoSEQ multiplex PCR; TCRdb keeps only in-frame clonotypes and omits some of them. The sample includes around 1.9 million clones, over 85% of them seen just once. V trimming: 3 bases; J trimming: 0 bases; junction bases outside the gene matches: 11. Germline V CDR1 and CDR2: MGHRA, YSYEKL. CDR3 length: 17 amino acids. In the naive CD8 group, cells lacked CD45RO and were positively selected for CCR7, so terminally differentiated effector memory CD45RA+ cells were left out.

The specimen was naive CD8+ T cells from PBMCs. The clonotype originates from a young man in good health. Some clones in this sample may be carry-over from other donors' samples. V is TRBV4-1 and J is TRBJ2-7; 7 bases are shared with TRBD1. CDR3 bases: TGCGCCAGCAGCCATGTCCCGGGACAGTTCAGCTCCTACGAGCAGTACTTC. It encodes CASSHVPGQFSSYEQYF.